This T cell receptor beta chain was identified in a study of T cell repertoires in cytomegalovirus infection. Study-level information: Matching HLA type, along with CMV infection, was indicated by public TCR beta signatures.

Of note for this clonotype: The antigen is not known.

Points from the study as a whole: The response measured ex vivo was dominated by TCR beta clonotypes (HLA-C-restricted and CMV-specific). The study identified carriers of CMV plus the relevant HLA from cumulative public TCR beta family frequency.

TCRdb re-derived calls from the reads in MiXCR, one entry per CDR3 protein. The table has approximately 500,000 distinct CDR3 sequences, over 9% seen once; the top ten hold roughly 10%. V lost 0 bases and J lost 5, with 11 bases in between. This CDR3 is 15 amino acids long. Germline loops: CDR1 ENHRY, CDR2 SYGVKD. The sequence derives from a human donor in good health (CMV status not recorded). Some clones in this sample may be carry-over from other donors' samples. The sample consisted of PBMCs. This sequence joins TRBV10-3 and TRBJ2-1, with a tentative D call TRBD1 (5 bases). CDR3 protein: CAISESYQGNNEQFF. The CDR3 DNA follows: TGTGCCATCAGTGAGTCGTATCAGGGCAACAATGAGCAGTTCTTC.